This TCR beta chain appears in the sequencing data of a study of human T cells and chemical hapten exposure. Between the trimmed V and J ends, which lost 6 bases and 0 bases, there was a span of 16 bases. This CDR3 contains 16 residues. Germline V gene sequence: CDR1 KGHSH, CDR2 LQKENI. Sample time point: patch test 1, 2 weeks after DPC sensitization. Described treatment: therapeutic diphenylcyclopropenone sensitization with weekly scalp DPC. This clonotype was counted ten times or more. A single record per CDR3 protein comes from TCRdb applying MiXCR to the RACE reads. The sample shows nearly 350,000 distinct CDR3 sequences, under 8% of them seen only once.

The TCR comes from a woman aged 18-29 years with alopecia areata. Some clones in this sample may be carry-over from other donors' samples. Sequencing was performed on whole blood, taken in connection with sensitization to the hapten diphenylcyclopropenone (DPC). The chain uses TRBV18 and TRBJ2-3; D might be TRBD2 (6 bases). The CDR3 spells CASSPVGGPSTDTQYF. Here the CDR3 DNA reads TGTGCCAGCTCCCCGGTCGGGGGACCTAGCACAGATACGCAGTATTTT.